This TCR beta chain originates from a study of blood T cell repertoires in COVID-19. Trimming left V 2 bases short and J 5 bases short, with 7 bases between. This CDR3 is 12 amino acids long. A few counts support this clone. Sequencing used immunoSEQ multiplex PCR; TCRdb keeps in-frame clones, though not all of them. The sample has roughly 100,000 clones, roughly 86% seen once. The rearrangement joins TRBV12-3 or TRBV12-4 to TRBJ2-7; D possibly corresponds to TRBD2 (6 bases). This clonotype originated in a man in his fifties with active or convalescent COVID-19. The sequencing sample was made of peripheral blood. The CDR3 region is CASSLWGDEQYF. CDR3 DNA sequence: TGTGCCAGCAGTTTATGGGGGGACGAGCAGTACTTC.